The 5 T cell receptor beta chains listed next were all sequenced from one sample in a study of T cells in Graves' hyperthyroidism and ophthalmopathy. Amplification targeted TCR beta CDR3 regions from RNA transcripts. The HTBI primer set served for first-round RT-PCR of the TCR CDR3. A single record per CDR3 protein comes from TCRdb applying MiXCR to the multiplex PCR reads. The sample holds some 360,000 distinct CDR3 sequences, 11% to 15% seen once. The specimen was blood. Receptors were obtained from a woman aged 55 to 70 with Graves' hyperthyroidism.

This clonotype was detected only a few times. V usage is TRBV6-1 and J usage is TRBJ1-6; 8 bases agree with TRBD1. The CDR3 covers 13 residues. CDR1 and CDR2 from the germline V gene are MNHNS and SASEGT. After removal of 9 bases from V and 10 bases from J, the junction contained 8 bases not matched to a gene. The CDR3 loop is CASLDRVESPLHF. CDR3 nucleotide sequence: TGTGCCAGTTTGGACAGGGTTGAATCACCCCTCCACTTT.

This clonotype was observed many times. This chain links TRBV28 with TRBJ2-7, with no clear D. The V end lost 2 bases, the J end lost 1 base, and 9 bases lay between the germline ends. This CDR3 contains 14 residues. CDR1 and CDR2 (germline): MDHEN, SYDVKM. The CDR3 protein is CASSLQRMSYEQYF. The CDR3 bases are TGTGCCAGCAGTTTACAACGGATGTCCTACGAGCAGTACTTC. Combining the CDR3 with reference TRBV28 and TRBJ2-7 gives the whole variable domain DVKVTQSSRYLVKRTGEKVFLECVQDMDHENMFWYRQDPGLGLRLIYFSYDVKMKEKGDIPEGYSVSREKKERFSLILESASTNQTSMYLCASSLQRMSYEQYFGPGTRLTVT.

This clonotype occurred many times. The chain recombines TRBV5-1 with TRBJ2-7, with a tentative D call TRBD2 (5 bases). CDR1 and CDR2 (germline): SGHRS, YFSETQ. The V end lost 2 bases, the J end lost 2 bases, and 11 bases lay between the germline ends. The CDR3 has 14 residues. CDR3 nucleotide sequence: TGCGCCAGCAGCTTTTCGGGGATAGCCTACGAGCAGTACTTC. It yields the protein CASSFSGIAYEQYF.

This chain's CDR3 is CASSPGLAHTDTQYF. The CDR3 nucleotides are TGTGCCAGCAGCCCGGGACTAGCGCACACAGATACGCAGTATTTT. The V call is TRBV7-6, the J call TRBJ2-3, with 10 bases aligning to TRBD2. The CDR3 contains 15 residues. The J segment lost 2 bases and the V segment lost 5 bases, leaving 4 bases of the junction unmatched. Germline lookup yields CDR1 SGHVS and CDR2 FNYEAQ. Full variable domain (remainder filled in from reference TRBV7-6 and TRBJ2-3): GAGVSQSPRYKVTKRGQDVALRCDPISGHVSLYWYRQALGQGPEFLTYFNYEAQQDKSGLPNDRFSAERPEGSISTLTIQRTEQRDSAMYRCASSPGLAHTDTQYFGPGTRLTVL.

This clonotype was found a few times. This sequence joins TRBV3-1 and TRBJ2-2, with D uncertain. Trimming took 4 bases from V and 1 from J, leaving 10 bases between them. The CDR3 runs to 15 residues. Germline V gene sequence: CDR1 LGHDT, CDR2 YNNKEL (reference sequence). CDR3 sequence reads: CASSRRLGNTGELFF. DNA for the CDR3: TGTGCCAGCAGCCGCCGTCTCGGGAACACCGGGGAGCTGTTTTTT.